The rows below give T cell receptor beta chains drawn from one sample of a study of PD-1 blockade in classical Hodgkin lymphoma. The protocol was immunoSEQ multiplex PCR, while the TCRdb copy is restricted to in-frame clones and leaves out a portion. The top ten clones hold around 16% of a sample with 28,000 or so clones, around four fifths of them seen once. Sequenced here: peripheral blood mononuclear cells (PBMCs), sampled before the fourth cycle of nivolumab. These receptor sequences come from a human donor with classical Hodgkin lymphoma. Both conserved end residues are trimmed from each CDR3.

V gene,J gene,CDR3 protein
TRBV10-3,TRBJ2-5,AISDPSGRAGETQY
TRBV5-1,TRBJ2-3,ASMAADTQY
TRBV6-5,TRBJ2-7,ASSPGQNYEQY
TRBV30,TRBJ2-7,AWKGPYEQY
TRBV6-6,TRBJ2-7,ASSLQGEQY
TRBV30,TRBJ1-1,AWSGQMNTEAF
TRBV2,TRBJ2-7,ASSQRLSYEQY
TRBV4-1,TRBJ2-2,ASSQRGQVNTGELF
TRBV29-1,TRBJ2-1,SVAGERSSYNEQF
TRBV2,TRBJ2-7,ASKYRGVYEQY
TRBV7-8,TRBJ1-4,ASSLGQTNEKLF
TRBV19,TRBJ2-1,ASSIGAGGPNEQF
TRBV28,TRBJ1-2,ASSLRGAGYGYT
TRBV18,TRBJ1-4,ASSDSATNEKLF
TRBV20-1,TRBJ1-1,SANENTEAF
TRBV2,TRBJ2-7,ASRSGGVYEQY
TRBV6-1,TRBJ2-2,ASSLLEMAGELF
TRBV28,TRBJ1-1,ASSQEGYTEAF
TRBV6-1,TRBJ2-3,ATSRTDTQY
TRBV28,TRBJ1-2,ASSLGTDYGYT
TRBV5-1,TRBJ1-4,ASSGRGATNEKLF
TRBV27,TRBJ1-2,ASTLFGGTLDNYGYT
TRBV19,TRBJ2-1,ASSMTSRPLYNEQF
TRBV25-1,TRBJ2-7,ASSVSAGADFHEQY
TRBV10-3,TRBJ1-4,AISGTLGLGEKLF
TRBV6-6,TRBJ1-2,ASSFRQAYGYT
TRBV10-2,TRBJ1-1,ASKNRNTEAF
TRBV6-1,TRBJ1-3,ASSPREGIGNTIY
TRBV6-4,TRBJ2-7,ASSDSSLTSGRAASYEQY
TRBV6-1,TRBJ2-1,ASKHSEDLYNEQF
TRBV5-1,TRBJ2-5,ASSLDRGRETQY
TRBV7-9,TRBJ2-5,ASSLVGGTQETQY
TRBV19,TRBJ1-1,ASIYPGEQGIAEAF
TRBV5-1,TRBJ2-5,ASSLAETQY
TRBV6-1,TRBJ2-2,ASSVGIREADRWELF
TRBV6-1,TRBJ2-7,ASSETYRDHEQY
TRBV6-5,TRBJ1-2,ASSYSTGTSNYGYT
TRBV7-2,TRBJ2-7,ASSSSINSYEQY
TRBV6-1,TRBJ1-1,ASSQVATEAF
TRBV6-6,TRBJ1-2,ASQIGWKAVYGYT
TRBV28,TRBJ1-1,ASSLWAGGPTEAF
TRBV6-1,TRBJ1-1,ASSPYTEAF
TRBV6-1,TRBJ2-2,ASSERGTSAPGELF
TRBV5-1,TRBJ2-5,ASSQPQETQY
TRBV5-1,TRBJ2-7,ASSPQRDREQY
TRBV30,TRBJ1-1,AWMGNTEAF
TRBV5-1,TRBJ2-1,ASSSGRSEQF
TRBV11-1,TRBJ2-7,ASSLRTSGRAGAYEQY
TRBV28,TRBJ1-4,ASSLGPRSIEKLF
TRBV5-1,TRBJ2-5,ASSRGQGQETQY
TRBV7-8,TRBJ2-7,ASSLAVTGSNEQY
TRBV27,TRBJ1-1,ASSIRGATEAF
TRBV7-6,NA,ASSLREGTYEQY
TRBV28,TRBJ1-1,ASSFEVSNTEAF